A selection of T cell receptor beta chains follows, all from one sample in a study of blood T cell repertoires in COVID-19. Profiled with immunoSEQ multiplex PCR; TCRdb holds only in-frame clones, not every one. The profile shows approximately 200,000 clones, approximately 79% of them singletons. The sequenced material came from peripheral blood. The receptors derive from a man aged 60 to 75 with active or convalescent COVID-19. CDR3s include the opening cysteine and the closing phenylalanine or tryptophan. D genes are given only for firm matches. Some rows have no size entry. The others give once, few or many, or a class for an expanded clone.

clone size	V gene	J gene	D gene	CDR3 protein	CDR3 DNA
-	TRBV19	TRBJ1-2	TRBD1	CASSGTELNYGYTF	TGTGCCAGTAGTGGGACAGAACTTAACTATGGCTACACCTTC
few	TRBV6-2/TRBV6-3	TRBJ1-5	TRBD1	CASSFIQGSNQPQHF	TGTGCCAGCAGTTTTATACAGGGGAGCAATCAGCCCCAGCATTTT
-	TRBV5-8	TRBJ2-3	TRBD2	CASSLVSSAGATQYF	TGTGCCAGCAGCTTGGTCAGTAGCGCGGGAGCCACGCAGTATTTT
many	TRBV5-8	TRBJ2-1	-	CASTPFGEQFF	TGTGCCAGCACGCCCTTCGGTGAGCAGTTCTTC
-	TRBV10-3	TRBJ2-7	TRBD1	CATRDRLYEQYF	TGTGCCACAAGGGACAGACTTTACGAGCAGTACTTC
-	TRBV27	TRBJ2-2	-	CASRRRTGELFF	TGTGCCAGCAGGAGGCGGACCGGGGAGCTGTTTTTT
-	TRBV28	TRBJ2-1	TRBD2	CASRGTSGRTQRNEQFF	TGTGCCAGCAGGGGGACTAGCGGGAGGACTCAGAGGAATGAGCAGTTCTTC
-	TRBV4-3	TRBJ2-2	TRBD2	CASSRGEGGELFF	TGCGCCAGCAGCCGAGGGGAGGGCGGGGAGCTGTTTTTT
-	TRBV5-1	TRBJ1-1	TRBD1	CASRWGQGAITEAFF	TGCGCCAGCAGATGGGGACAGGGGGCTATCACTGAAGCTTTCTTT
once	TRBV9	TRBJ2-7	TRBD2	CASSVASGSYEQYF	TGTGCCAGCAGCGTAGCTAGCGGCTCCTACGAGCAGTACTTC
-	TRBV7-2	TRBJ2-1	-	CASSRTDVEQFF	TGTGCCAGCAGCCGTACAGACGTTGAGCAGTTCTTC
-	TRBV6-2/TRBV6-3	TRBJ2-7	TRBD1	CASSPGTDPYEQYF	TGTGCCAGCAGCCCCGGGACAGACCCCTACGAGCAGTACTTC
once	TRBV4-1	TRBJ1-4	TRBD1	CASGLTGGGFNEKLFF	TGCGCCAGCGGACTGACAGGGGGCGGCTTTAATGAAAAACTGTTTTTT
-	TRBV5-6	TRBJ2-7	-	CASSPFTLSYEQYF	TGTGCCAGCAGCCCATTTACTTTATCCTACGAGCAGTACTTC
-	TRBV18	TRBJ2-1	-	CASSVTEYNEQFF	TGTGCCAGCTCAGTTACAGAGTACAATGAGCAGTTCTTC
-	TRBV5-8	TRBJ2-1	TRBD2	CASSLSGRLAVYNEQFF	TGTGCCAGCAGCTTATCCGGAAGGCTAGCGGTCTACAATGAGCAGTTCTTC
-	TRBV9	TRBJ2-1	TRBD2	CASSATGTSGMNEQFF	TGTGCCAGCAGCGCCACCGGGACTAGCGGGATGAATGAGCAGTTCTTC
-	TRBV7-2	TRBJ2-3	-	CASSLDAGVDTQYF	TGTGCCAGCAGCTTAGACGCCGGGGTAGATACGCAGTATTTT
-	TRBV5-1	TRBJ2-7	-	CASRGQPSSYEQYF	TGCGCCAGCAGAGGACAGCCGAGCTCCTACGAGCAGTACTTC
-	TRBV18	TRBJ2-7	TRBD1	CASSLTGQGTYEQYF	TGTGCCAGCTCACTGACTGGACAGGGGACCTACGAGCAGTACTTC
once	TRBV15	TRBJ2-2	-	CATRETGELFF	TGTGCCACACGGGAGACCGGGGAGCTGTTTTTT
-	TRBV6-2/TRBV6-3	TRBJ2-1	TRBD2	CASSADSGRSNEQFF	TGTGCCAGCAGTGCCGATAGCGGGAGATCTAATGAGCAGTTCTTC
once	TRBV7-9	TRBJ2-3	-	CASSFQGLGVGSDTQYF	TGTGCCAGCAGCTTTCAGGGCTTAGGCGTCGGATCAGATACGCAGTATTTT
-	TRBV6-2/TRBV6-3	TRBJ1-5	TRBD1	CASSRGQGWNQPQHF	TGTGCCAGCAGCCGAGGACAGGGTTGGAATCAGCCCCAGCATTTT
-	TRBV5-1	TRBJ2-1	-	CASSSSSEQFF	TGCGCCAGCAGCTCTTCGAGTGAGCAGTTCTTC
-	TRBV7-3	TRBJ2-2	TRBD1	CASQAWQGASGELFF	TGTGCCAGCCAAGCGTGGCAGGGGGCCTCCGGGGAGCTGTTTTTT
-	TRBV4-2	TRBJ1-1	-	CASSHPTGIMTEAFF	TGTGCCAGCAGCCACCCGACAGGAATAATGACTGAAGCTTTCTTT
-	TRBV5-5	TRBJ2-1	TRBD1	CASSLAGTGTYNEQFF	TGTGCCAGCAGCTTGGCCGGGACAGGGACCTACAATGAGCAGTTCTTC
-	TRBV2	TRBJ2-3	TRBD2	CASSEGRGDRDTDTQYF	TGTGCCAGCAGTGAGGGCCGGGGGGACCGGGACACAGATACGCAGTATTTT
many	TRBV19	TRBJ1-5	-	CASSDRPGGRQPQHF	TGTGCCAGTAGTGACCGACCTGGCGGGCGGCAGCCCCAGCATTTT
-	TRBV10-3	TRBJ2-5	-	CAIKAKTGDKETQYF	TGTGCCATCAAAGCAAAGACAGGTGACAAAGAGACCCAGTACTTC
-	TRBV24-1	TRBJ2-1	TRBD1	CATSDPGQLLFF	TGTGCCACCAGTGACCCGGGACAGTTACTGTTCTTC
-	TRBV30	TRBJ1-1	-	CAWTRRTDITEAFF	TGTGCCTGGACTAGAAGGACAGATATCACTGAAGCTTTCTTT
-	TRBV7-6	TRBJ2-1	TRBD2	CASSPRAGGGSYNEQFF	TGTGCCAGCAGCCCCAGGGCGGGAGGAGGCTCCTACAATGAGCAGTTCTTC
-	TRBV28	TRBJ2-2	-	CAIRTKGPRGGELFF	TGTGCCATCCGAACCAAGGGGCCTAGGGGCGGGGAGCTGTTTTTT
once	TRBV7-2	TRBJ2-5	TRBD2	CASRYRLAGGGETQYF	TGTGCCAGCAGGTATAGACTAGCGGGAGGCGGTGAGACCCAGTACTTC
-	TRBV30	TRBJ1-2	-	CAWSAEGRVGYTF	TGTGCCTGGAGTGCTGAGGGGAGGGTGGGCTACACCTTC
-	TRBV28	TRBJ1-6	TRBD1	CASSRRTGANSPLHF	TGTGCCAGCAGTCGCCGGACAGGGGCCAATTCACCCCTCCACTTT
-	TRBV19	TRBJ2-3	-	CATRRATSPGDTQYF	TGTGCCACGAGACGGGCGACTAGTCCCGGAGATACGCAGTATTTT
-	TRBV6-5	TRBJ1-1	TRBD1	CASSYLQGSRNTEAFF	TGTGCCAGCAGTTACTTACAGGGGAGCCGGAACACTGAAGCTTTCTTT
-	TRBV6-6	TRBJ2-2	TRBD1	CASSYDRDRVSGELFF	TGTGCCAGCAGTTACGATCGGGACAGGGTGTCCGGGGAGCTGTTTTTT
-	TRBV7-2	TRBJ2-7	TRBD1	CASRLRDRVPYEQYF	TGTGCCAGCAGACTCCGGGACAGGGTACCCTACGAGCAGTACTTC
-	TRBV21-1	TRBJ1-1	-	CASSNSDRGLTEAFF	TGTGCCAGCAGCAACTCCGACAGGGGGCTCACTGAAGCTTTCTTT
-	TRBV18	TRBJ2-5	TRBD1	CASTPRQGREETQYF	TGTGCCAGCACGCCGCGACAGGGGCGAGAAGAGACCCAGTACTTC
few	TRBV7-9	TRBJ1-1	-	CASSLDPVLNTEAFF	TGTGCCAGCAGCTTAGATCCGGTTTTGAACACTGAAGCTTTCTTT
-	TRBV28	TRBJ1-2	TRBD1	CASNVPGQVQRNTF	TGTGCCAGCAACGTTCCGGGACAGGTACAGCGTAACACCTTC
-	TRBV27	TRBJ1-6	-	CASSLFWQGRSPLHF	TGTGCCAGCAGTTTGTTTTGGCAGGGGCGCTCACCCCTCCACTTT
-	TRBV7-2	TRBJ2-7	-	CASSSVIEQYF	TGTGCCAGCAGCTCAGTCATCGAGCAGTACTTC
-	TRBV14	TRBJ1-5	-	CASSPRLPQHF	TGTGCCAGCAGCCCCCGACTGCCCCAGCATTTT